The next 11 T cell receptor beta chains were all read from a single sample in a study of cytomegalovirus exposure and HLA in healthy donors. The PCR ran on 60 Vbeta and 13 Jbeta primers. Sequencing was performed with immunoSEQ multiplex PCR; in TCRdb, only in-frame clones are kept and a portion is missing. The sample consists of under 150,000 clones, about a tenth of them appearing once. What was sequenced was PBMCs. The origin of the receptors is a male donor in good health and CMV-seronegative.

This clone came up a few times. The J gene is TRBJ1-2, the V gene TRBV27; D gene uncertain. Germline CDR1 reads MNHEY; CDR2 reads SMNVEV (reference sequence). V was shortened by 5 bases and J by 4 bases, with 11 bases between the two germline ends. The CDR3 is 13 amino acids. DNA for the CDR3: TGTGCCAGCAGTCACGGTAGTACCTATGGCTACACCTTC. Translation gives CASSHGSTYGYTF.

This clone has just a few counts. The V call is TRBV7-2, the J call TRBJ2-7, with TRBD2 identical over 8 bases. Germline V gene sequence: CDR1 SGHTA, CDR2 FQGNSA. Trimming took 4 bases from V and 12 from J; bases not matched to a gene: 11. This CDR3 contains 13 residues. The CDR3 loop reads CASSSSGRTRPYF. CDR3 coding DNA: TGTGCCAGCAGCTCTAGCGGGCGGACAAGACCGTACTTC.

The chain carries TRBV13 and TRBJ2-1; TRBD1 agrees at 8 bases. Germline loops: CDR1 PRHDT, CDR2 FYEKMQ (reference sequence). The CDR3 sequence is 18 residues long. V trimming: 4 bases; J trimming: 2 bases; junction bases outside the gene matches: 13. The CDR3 nucleotides are TGTGCCAGCAGCTCAATCCGCCCCGTGGACAGGGCCTACAATGAGCAGTTCTTC. Amino acid sequence: CASSSIRPVDRAYNEQFF.

This chain links TRBV5-1 with TRBJ2-2, with D tentatively TRBD1 (5 bases). CDR3 length: 16 amino acids. The V and J ends lost 1 base and 2 bases respectively, with 12 bases between them. CDR1 is SGHRS and CDR2 is YFSETQ in the germline V gene. The CDR3 DNA sequence: TGCGCCAGCAGCTTGTTAGGGCAGGGTAACACCGGGGAGCTGTTTTTT. As protein: CASSLLGQGNTGELFF.

In nucleotides, the CDR3 is TGTGCCAGCAGCTTAGTTCGGGGGGCCAACTATGGCTACACCTTC. Protein product: CASSLVRGANYGYTF. The chain couples TRBV7-9 to TRBJ1-2; possibly TRBD1 for D (6 bases). The V gene's germline CDR1 is SEHNR and CDR2 FQNEAQ (reference sequence). The CDR3 is 15 amino acids. V lost 1 base and J 2 bases, leaving 11 bases between the germline ends.

This rearrangement joins TRBV7-2 to TRBJ1-5, with D perhaps matching TRBD1 (6 bases). CDR3 size: 17 residues. Germline CDR1 is SGHTA and CDR2 is FQGNSA. The V end was cut by 0 bases, the J end by 1 base, with 13 bases between. The CDR3 loop is CASSLADLTGSNQPQHF. CDR3 sequence (DNA): TGTGCCAGCAGCTTAGCGGACCTGACAGGAAGCAATCAGCCCCAGCATTTT.

This clone was picked up a small number of times. V gene TRBV19 combines with J gene TRBJ1-5; possibly TRBD1 for D (5 bases). The germline V gene encodes CDR1 LNHDA and CDR2 SQIVND (reference sequence). The CDR3 has 14 amino acids. Trimming removed 6 bases from V and 0 bases from J, with 9 bases in between. CDR3 coding DNA: TGTGCCAGTAGCGGGGGGAATAGCAATCAGCCCCAGCATTTT. Protein: CASSGGNSNQPQHF.

Only a few counts were recorded for this clone. The genes are TRBV7-2 and TRBJ2-5; D is perhaps TRBD1 (5 bases). The V end was cut by 3 bases, the J end by 5 bases, with 10 bases between. Looked up from germline, CDR1 is SGHTA and CDR2 is FQGNSA. The CDR3 is made up of 13 amino acids. The CDR3, as DNA: TGTGCCAGCAGCTTTCAGGGTATGGAGACCCAGTACTTC. Translating gives CASSFQGMETQYF.

This chain joins TRBV11-1 and TRBJ1-1; 7 nucleotides match TRBD1. Germline trimming cut 2 bases from V and 7 bases from J; bases unmatched to any gene: 16. Looked up from germline, CDR1 is SGHAT and CDR2 is FQDESV (reference sequence). The CDR3 has 17 residues. CDR3 nucleotide sequence: TGTGCCAGCAGCTTACGTGGAGAGATGAGGACAGGTTATGAAGCTTTCTTT. Protein product: CASSLRGEMRTGYEAFF.

This rearrangement joins TRBV9 to TRBJ2-2; TRBD1 matches 7 bases. V lost 1 base and J lost 4; bases outside the gene matches: 4. The CDR3 contains 15 residues. The germline gives CDR1 SGDLS, CDR2 YYNGEE. The CDR3 region is CASSVSGQTTGELFF. DNA of the CDR3: TGTGCCAGCAGCGTATCGGGACAGACCACCGGGGAGCTGTTTTTT.

This clone was observed a few times. The chain has TRBV28 and TRBJ1-2; D is unresolved. CDR3 length: 15 amino acids. Per germline, CDR1 MDHEN and CDR2 SYDVKM. V was clipped by 5 bases and J by 0 bases, with 13 bases between them. The CDR3 loop is CASSQLQVPNYGYTF. In DNA form, the CDR3 reads TGTGCCAGCAGTCAACTACAAGTACCTAACTATGGCTACACCTTC.